This TCR beta chain was identified during a study of tumor T cells in aggressive B-cell lymphoma. V was shortened by 7 bases and J by 7 bases, with 20 bases between the two germline ends. Germline V gives CDR1 MNHNY, CDR2 SVGAGI (reference sequence). The CDR3 sequence is 15 residues long. The table came from immunoSEQ multiplex PCR; TCRdb's copy has only in-frame clones and leaves some out. The data hold some 740 clones, with 85% to 90% observed a single time. The sample was tumor tissue. The sequence derives from an adult with diffuse large B cell lymphoma. The chain couples TRBV6-6 to TRBJ2-1; possible D gene TRBD2, 7 bases. The CDR3 protein is CASTLLAGAGNEQFF. As DNA, the CDR3 is TGTGCCAGCACCTTACTCGCGGGGGCGGGGAATGAGCAGTTCTTC.